The 18 T cell receptor beta chains in this list originate from one sample, sequenced in a study of regulatory T cells in long-lasting Graves disease. Time point given: persistent/refractory GD, antithyroid drugs over 5 years with positive TRAb. Preparation of the TCR library used RNA extracted from PBMCs. Arm-PCR of CDR3 regions and iRepertoire HTBI primers were used to build TCR beta libraries. TCRdb fed the multiplex PCR reads into MiXCR, producing one record per CDR3 protein. The sample holds about 310,000 distinct CDR3 sequences, around a fifth seen once. The sample in question was peripheral blood mononuclear cells (PBMCs), obtained when the disease was refractory, from a patient treated with antithyroid drugs. These receptors were obtained from a female donor with Graves disease.

About this clonotype itself: Being one base from a much bigger clone, this may be a read error. The rearrangement uses TRBV15 and TRBJ2-7; no definite D call. There are 13 residues in the CDR3. The V gene's germline CDR1 is LNHNV and CDR2 YYDKDF (reference sequence). V was shortened by 6 bases and J by 4 bases, with 13 bases between the two germline ends. The DNA of the CDR3 is TGTGCCACCAGGGGCACGGACGGTTACGAGCAGTACTTC. Protein: CATRGTDGYEQYF.

This clonotype was seen ten or more times. The chain is built from TRBV2 and TRBJ1-2; D is uncertain. From germline, CDR1 is SNHLY and CDR2 FYNNEI. CDR3 size: 13 residues. V lost 7 bases and J 5 bases, leaving 14 bases between the germline ends. The CDR3 sequence is CASTMTEGYGYTF. The CDR3 DNA reads TGTGCCAGCACCATGACGGAAGGGTATGGCTACACCTTC.

This clonotype was observed a handful of times. The chain employs TRBV25-1 and TRBJ1-5; 7 nucleotides line up with TRBD1. Germline CDR1 reads MGHDK; CDR2 reads SYGVNS. With V trimmed by 7 bases and J by 0 bases, 21 bases remained unmatched. This CDR3 comprises 20 residues. The CDR3 bases are TGTGCCAGCACTACCAGCTATTGGACAGGATTCAAGTATAGCAATCAGCCCCAGCATTTT. Residues: CASTTSYWTGFKYSNQPQHF.

Concerning this clonotype: It may be a read error: a sequence one base away is much more abundant. The rearrangement joins TRBV10-3 to TRBJ1-2; D is perhaps TRBD1 (5 bases). The germline V gene encodes CDR1 ENHRY and CDR2 SYGVKD. CDR3 size: 15 residues. The CDR3 sequence: CATSESTLRGNGYTF. In nucleotides, the CDR3 is TGTGCCACCAGTGAGTCGACTCTACGGGGGAACGGCTACACCTTC.

V usage is TRBV20-1 and J usage is TRBJ1-2, with D maybe TRBD1 (5 bases). Germline V gene data show CDR1 as DFQATT and CDR2 as SNEGSKA (reference sequence). V lost 0 bases to trimming and J lost 7 bases, with 9 bases between them. CDR3 size: 12 residues. The DNA of the CDR3 is TGCAGTGCTAGAGATCAGGGCCCTGGCTACACCTTC. It codes for CSARDQGPGYTF.

This clonotype was detected only a few times. The chain has TRBV30 and TRBJ2-7, with D maybe TRBD1 (6 bases). The CDR3 has 13 residues. In germline, CDR1 is GTSNPN, CDR2 SVGIG (reference sequence). Trimming removed 1 base at V and 3 bases at J, with 10 bases between. As DNA, the CDR3 is TGTGCCTGGAGTGAGGGACATCACTACGAGCAGTACTTC. The encoded protein is CAWSEGHHYEQYF.

The table lists this clonotype with a few counts. This chain links TRBV20-1 with TRBJ1-1; maybe TRBD1 (5 bases). The CDR3 covers 13 residues. Trimming left V 1 base short and J 2 bases short, with 8 bases between. Germline values: CDR1 DFQATT, CDR2 SNEGSKA (reference sequence). The CDR3 DNA reads TGCAGTGCTAGAGTGGGGCGAAACACTGAAGCTTTCTTT. Amino acids: CSARVGRNTEAFF.

This chain uses TRBV30 with TRBJ1-2, with 12 bases aligning to TRBD1. V dropped 8 bases and J dropped 7; count of bases not matched to a gene: 8. This CDR3 spans 13 amino acids. Germline V gives CDR1 GTSNPN, CDR2 SVGIG (reference sequence). This CDR3 is CAQRDRGRVGYTF. The CDR3 DNA reads TGTGCCCAACGGGACAGGGGGCGAGTTGGCTACACCTTC. Using reference TRBV30 and TRBJ1-2 for the parts outside the CDR3, the full variable domain is SQTIHQWPATLVQPVGSPLSLECTVEGTSNPNLYWYRQAAGRGLQLLFYSVGIGQISSEVPQNLSASRPQDRQFILSSKKLLLSDSGFYLCAQRDRGRVGYTFGSGTRLTVV.

This clonotype was observed a few times. CDR3 amino acids: CAWSASNGGAEAFF. The CDR3 nucleotides read TGTGCCTGGAGCGCGAGCAACGGGGGCGCTGAAGCTTTCTTT. This chain connects TRBV30 to TRBJ1-1; perhaps TRBD1 as D (6 bases). V was shortened by 3 bases and J by 6 bases, with 17 bases between the two germline ends. The CDR3 spans 14 residues. Germline V gives CDR1 GTSNPN, CDR2 SVGIG (reference sequence).

This clonotype was seen ten or more times. The chain recombines TRBV20-1 with TRBJ2-4; 9 bases match TRBD1. J was trimmed by 2 bases and V by 6 bases; bases with no gene match: 17. The germline V gene has CDR1 DFQATT and CDR2 SNEGSKA (reference sequence). The CDR3 is 18 residues long. The CDR3 spells CSAQSGQGIPLSKNIQYF. DNA for the CDR3: TGCAGTGCCCAATCGGGACAGGGTATCCCCCTGTCCAAAAACATTCAGTACTTC.

In this sample, this clonotype turned up many times. The J gene is TRBJ1-2, the V gene TRBV28; D possibly corresponds to TRBD1 (6 bases). In germline, CDR1 is MDHEN, CDR2 SYDVKM. The CDR3 covers 15 residues. The V gene lost 5 bases and the J gene lost 2 bases, with 15 bases spanning the gap. The CDR3 sequence: CASSPWGDTNYGYTF. In nucleotides, the CDR3 is TGTGCCAGCAGTCCCTGGGGGGACACCAACTATGGCTACACCTTC.

This clonotype was observed a handful of times. Here the CDR3 DNA reads TGTGCCAGCAGCCATCAGGGGCCCGGGGAGCTGTTTTTT. Translating it yields CASSHQGPGELFF. The chain carries TRBV7-8 and TRBJ2-2; D is possibly TRBD1 (6 bases). The V end lost 5 bases, the J end lost 6 bases, and 10 bases lay between the germline ends. This CDR3 contains 13 residues. CDR1 is SGHVS and CDR2 is FQNEAQ in the germline V gene.

In this sample, this clonotype turned up many times. The chain links TRBV28 to TRBJ2-7; 9 positions agree with TRBD1. V shed 3 bases and J 7 bases; nucleotides not matched to a gene: 4. This CDR3 is 13 amino acids long. Per the germline V gene, CDR1 is MDHEN and CDR2 is SYDVKM. CDR3 coding DNA: TGTGCCAGCAGTTTCGGGACAGGGAAGGAGCAGTACTTC. This sequence encodes CASSFGTGKEQYF.

This chain uses TRBV9 with TRBJ1-1; 7 bases line up with TRBD1. The CDR3 totals 15 residues. The V and J ends lost 0 bases and 4 bases, in that order; junction bases with no gene match: 6. Germline V gene sequence: CDR1 SGDLS, CDR2 YYNGEE. The CDR3 here is CASSVGPGGITEAFF. The CDR3 DNA reads as TGTGCCAGCAGCGTAGGACCAGGGGGAATCACTGAAGCTTTCTTT.

This clonotype was detected a few times. The chain links TRBV20-1 to TRBJ1-1, with 10 bases fitting TRBD1. Germline values: CDR1 DFQATT, CDR2 SNEGSKA (reference sequence). The CDR3 is 16 amino acids. Trimming cost V 6 bases and J 0 bases; bases outside gene matches: 10. In DNA, the CDR3 is TGCAGTGCCAAAATGTGGGACAGGGGAGTGAACACTGAAGCTTTCTTT. This translates into CSAKMWDRGVNTEAFF.

There are many counts of this clonotype. The chain uses TRBV12-3 or TRBV12-4 and TRBJ2-2, with 9 bases identical to TRBD1. With 6 bases clipped from V and 6 bases from J, the junction kept 8 bases outside the gene matches. The CDR3 length is 15 residues. CDR3 in DNA: TGTGCCAGCAGGGGGGGGACAGGGAGAGCCGGGGAGCTGTTTTTT. This gives the protein CASRGGTGRAGELFF.

This clonotype was counted ten times or more. The rearrangement joins TRBV29-1 to TRBJ2-5, with D tentatively TRBD2 (5 bases). V lost 6 bases and J 5 bases, leaving 16 bases between the germline ends. Germline CDR1 SQVTM, CDR2 ANQGSEA. The CDR3 contains 13 residues. DNA of the CDR3: TGCAGCGTGCCGAGGGTACCCGGCGAGACCCAGTACTTC. Protein sequence: CSVPRVPGETQYF.

V is TRBV20-1 and J is TRBJ2-6, with no clear D. Germline V gene sequence: CDR1 DFQATT, CDR2 SNEGSKA (reference sequence). CDR3 length: 14 amino acids. Between the trimmed V and J ends, which lost 5 bases and 0 bases, there was a span of 8 bases. Here the CDR3 reads CSAWGFSGANVLTF. CDR3 nucleotides: TGCAGTGCTTGGGGTTTCTCTGGGGCCAACGTCCTGACTTTC.